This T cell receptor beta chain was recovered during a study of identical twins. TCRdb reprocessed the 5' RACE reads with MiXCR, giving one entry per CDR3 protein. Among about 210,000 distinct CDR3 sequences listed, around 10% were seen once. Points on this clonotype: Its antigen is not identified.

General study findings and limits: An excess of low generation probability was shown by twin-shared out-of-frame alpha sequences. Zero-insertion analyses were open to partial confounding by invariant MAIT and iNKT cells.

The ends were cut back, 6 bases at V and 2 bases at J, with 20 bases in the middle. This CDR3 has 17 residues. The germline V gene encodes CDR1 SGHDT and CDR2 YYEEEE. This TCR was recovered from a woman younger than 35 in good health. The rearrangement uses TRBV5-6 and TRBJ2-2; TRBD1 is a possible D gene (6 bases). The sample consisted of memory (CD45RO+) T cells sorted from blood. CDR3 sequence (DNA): TGTGCCAGCACGACAGGTACTAACCACCTAAACACCGGGGAGCTGTTTTTT. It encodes CASTTGTNHLNTGELFF.